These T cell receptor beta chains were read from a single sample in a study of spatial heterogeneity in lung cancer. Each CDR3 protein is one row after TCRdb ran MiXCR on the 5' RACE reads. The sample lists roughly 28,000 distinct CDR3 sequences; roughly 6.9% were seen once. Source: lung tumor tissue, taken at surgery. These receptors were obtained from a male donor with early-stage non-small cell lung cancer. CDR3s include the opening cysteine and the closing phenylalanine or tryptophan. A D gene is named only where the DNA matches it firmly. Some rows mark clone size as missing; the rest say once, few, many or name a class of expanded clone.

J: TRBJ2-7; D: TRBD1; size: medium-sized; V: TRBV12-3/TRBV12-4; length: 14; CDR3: CASSFGTGSYEQYF; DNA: TGTGCCAGCAGTTTCGGGACAGGGTCTTACGAGCAGTACTTC
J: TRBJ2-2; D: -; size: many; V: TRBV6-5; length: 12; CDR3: CASRENTGELFF; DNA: TGTGCCAGCAGGGAGAACACCGGGGAGCTGTTTTTT
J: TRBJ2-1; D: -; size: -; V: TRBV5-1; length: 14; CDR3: CASSLGEAFDEQFF; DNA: TGCGCCAGCAGCTTGGGCGAGGCCTTTGATGAGCAGTTCTTC
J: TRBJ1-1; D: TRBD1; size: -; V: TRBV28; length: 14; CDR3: CVSSQGTGMTEAFF; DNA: TGTGTCAGCAGTCAGGGGACAGGGATGACTGAAGCTTTCTTT
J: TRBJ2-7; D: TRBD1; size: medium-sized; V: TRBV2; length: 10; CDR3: CASSGDRAYF; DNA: TGTGCCAGCAGTGGGGACAGGGCCTACTTC
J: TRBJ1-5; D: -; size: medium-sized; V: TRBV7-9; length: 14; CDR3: CASSQGTSNQPQHF; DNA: TGTGCCAGCAGCCAGGGGACGAGCAATCAGCCCCAGCATTTT
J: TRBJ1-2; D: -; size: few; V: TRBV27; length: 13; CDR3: CASSRTVNYGYTF; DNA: TGTGCCAGCAGTCGGACAGTGAACTATGGCTACACCTTC
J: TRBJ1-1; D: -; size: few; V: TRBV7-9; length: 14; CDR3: CASSSEGVWTEAFF; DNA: TGTGCCAGCAGCTCAGAGGGGGTGTGGACTGAAGCTTTCTTT
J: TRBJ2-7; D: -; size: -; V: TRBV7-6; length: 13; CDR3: CASRPSGGGEQYF; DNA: TGTGCCAGCAGGCCCTCGGGGGGCGGCGAGCAGTACTTC
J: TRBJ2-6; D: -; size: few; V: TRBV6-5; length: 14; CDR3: CASSRLSGANVLTF; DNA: TGTGCCAGCAGCAGACTATCCGGGGCCAACGTCCTGACTTTC
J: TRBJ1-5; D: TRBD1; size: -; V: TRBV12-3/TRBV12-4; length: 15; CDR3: CASSLGTGDNQPQHF; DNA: TGTGCCAGCAGTCTAGGGACAGGGGACAATCAGCCCCAGCATTTT
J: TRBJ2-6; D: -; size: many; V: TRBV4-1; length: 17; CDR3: CASSLRGDYSGANVLTF; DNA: TGCGCCAGCAGCCTCAGGGGCGACTACTCTGGGGCCAACGTCCTGACTTTC
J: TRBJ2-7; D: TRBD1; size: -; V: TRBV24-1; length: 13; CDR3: CATSAGTAYEQYF; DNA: TGTGCCACCAGTGCCGGGACAGCCTACGAGCAGTACTTC
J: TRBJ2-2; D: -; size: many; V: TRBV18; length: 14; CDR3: CAGGSQGPYGELFF; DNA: TGTGCCGGCGGATCCCAGGGGCCTTACGGGGAGCTGTTTTTT
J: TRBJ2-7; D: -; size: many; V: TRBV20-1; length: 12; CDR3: CSARDGRYEQYF; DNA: TGCAGTGCTAGAGATGGGAGGTACGAGCAGTACTTC
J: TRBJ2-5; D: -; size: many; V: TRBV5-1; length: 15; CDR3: CASSLVAPEGETQYF; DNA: TGCGCCAGCAGCTTGGTGGCCCCCGAGGGGGAGACCCAGTACTTC
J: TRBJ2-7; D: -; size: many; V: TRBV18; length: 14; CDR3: CASSPQSPPYEQYF; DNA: TGTGCCAGCTCACCCCAAAGCCCCCCCTACGAGCAGTACTTC
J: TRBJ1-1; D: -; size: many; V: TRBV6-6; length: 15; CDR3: CASSYPDGGNTEAFF; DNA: TGTGCCAGCAGTTACCCAGACGGGGGGAACACTGAAGCTTTCTTT
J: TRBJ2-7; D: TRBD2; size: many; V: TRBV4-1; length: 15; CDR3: CASSHQSREVYEQYF; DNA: TGCGCCAGCAGCCATCAGTCGCGGGAGGTCTACGAGCAGTACTTC
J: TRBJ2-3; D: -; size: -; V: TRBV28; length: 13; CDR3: CAAGPVSTDTQYF; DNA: TGTGCCGCCGGCCCGGTCAGCACAGATACGCAGTATTTT
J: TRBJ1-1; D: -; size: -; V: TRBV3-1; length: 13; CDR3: CASSQPLTGIAFF; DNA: TGTGCCAGCAGCCAACCTCTCACAGGGATAGCTTTCTTT
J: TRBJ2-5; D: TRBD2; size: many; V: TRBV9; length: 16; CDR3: CASSPQVAGGVETQYF; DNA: TGTGCCAGCAGCCCTCAAGTAGCGGGGGGTGTGGAGACCCAGTACTTC
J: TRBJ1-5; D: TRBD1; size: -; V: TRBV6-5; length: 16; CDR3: CASSSTGEGTDQPQHF; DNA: TGTGCCAGCAGTTCCACAGGGGAAGGCACCGATCAGCCCCAGCATTTT
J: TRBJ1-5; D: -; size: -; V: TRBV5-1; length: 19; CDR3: CASSLMPGMGGEGDRPQHF; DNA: TGCGCCAGCAGCTTGATGCCGGGCATGGGCGGTGAGGGGGACCGGCCCCAGCATTTT
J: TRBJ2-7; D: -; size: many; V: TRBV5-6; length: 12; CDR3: CASSLFPYEQYF; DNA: TGTGCCAGCAGCTTGTTTCCCTACGAGCAGTACTTC
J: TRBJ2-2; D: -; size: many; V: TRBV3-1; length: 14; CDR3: CASTRQGGTGELFF; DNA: TGTGCCAGCACCCGGCAGGGTGGCACCGGGGAGCTGTTTTTT
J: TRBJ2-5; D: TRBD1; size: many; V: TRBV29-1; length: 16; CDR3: CSASIGTGKLGETQYF; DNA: TGCAGCGCCTCTATCGGGACAGGGAAGTTGGGAGAGACCCAGTACTTC
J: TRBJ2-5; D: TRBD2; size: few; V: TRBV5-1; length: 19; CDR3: CASSPGGLAGAATQETQYF; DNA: TGCGCCAGCAGCCCGGGAGGACTAGCGGGGGCCGCTACCCAAGAGACCCAGTACTTC
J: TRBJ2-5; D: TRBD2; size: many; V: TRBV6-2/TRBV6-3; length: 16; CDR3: CASSYWSGGRLETQYF; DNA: TGTGCCAGCAGTTACTGGAGCGGGGGGAGGCTGGAGACCCAGTACTTC
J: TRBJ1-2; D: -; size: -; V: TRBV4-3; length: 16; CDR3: CASSQDAGAQAYGYTF; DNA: TGCGCCAGCAGCCAAGATGCAGGGGCGCAGGCCTATGGCTACACCTTC
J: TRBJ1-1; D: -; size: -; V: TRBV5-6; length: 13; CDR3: CASSWAAGPEAFF; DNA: TGTGCCAGCAGCTGGGCGGCGGGGCCTGAAGCTTTCTTT
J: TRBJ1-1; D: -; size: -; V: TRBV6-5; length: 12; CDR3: CASGHLNTEAFF; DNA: TGTGCCAGTGGACACCTGAACACTGAAGCTTTCTTT
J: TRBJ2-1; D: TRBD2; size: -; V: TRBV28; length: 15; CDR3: CASREGLLAYNEQFF; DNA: TGTGCCAGCAGGGAGGGACTATTAGCCTACAATGAGCAGTTCTTC
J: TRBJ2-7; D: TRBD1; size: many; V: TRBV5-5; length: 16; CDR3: CASSLAGTGGAYEQYF; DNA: TGTGCCAGCAGCTTGGCCGGGACAGGGGGGGCATACGAGCAGTACTTC
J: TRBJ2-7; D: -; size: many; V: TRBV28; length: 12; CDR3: CASSSPAYEQYF; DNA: TGTGCCAGCAGTTCCCCCGCCTACGAGCAGTACTTC
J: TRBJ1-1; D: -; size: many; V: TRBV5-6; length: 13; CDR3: CASSLGPNTEAFF; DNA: TGTGCCAGCAGCTTGGGCCCGAACACTGAAGCTTTCTTT
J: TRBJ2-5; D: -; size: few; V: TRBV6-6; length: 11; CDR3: CASSRGETQYF; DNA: TGTGCCAGCAGTAGGGGGGAGACCCAGTACTTC
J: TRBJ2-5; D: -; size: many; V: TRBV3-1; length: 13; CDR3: CASSQGTLETQYF; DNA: TGTGCCAGCAGCCAAGGGACACTAGAGACCCAGTACTTC
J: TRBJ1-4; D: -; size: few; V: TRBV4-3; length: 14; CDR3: CASSPTATNEKLFF; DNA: TGCGCCAGCAGCCCGACTGCAACTAATGAAAAACTGTTTTTT
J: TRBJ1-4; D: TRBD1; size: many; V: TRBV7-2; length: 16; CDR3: CASSPPWGQLNEKLFF; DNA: TGTGCCAGCAGCCCCCCCTGGGGACAGCTTAATGAAAAACTGTTTTTT
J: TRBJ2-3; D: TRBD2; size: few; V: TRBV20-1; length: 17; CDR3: CSARGPPGTSETDTQYF; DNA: TGCAGTGCTAGGGGCCCTCCCGGGACTAGCGAAACAGATACGCAGTATTTT
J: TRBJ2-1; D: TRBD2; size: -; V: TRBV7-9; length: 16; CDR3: CASSLFGTTAYNEQFF; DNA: TGTGCCAGCAGCTTATTCGGGACTACGGCCTACAATGAGCAGTTCTTC
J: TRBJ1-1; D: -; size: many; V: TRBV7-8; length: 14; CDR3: CASSWRGLNTEAFF; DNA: TGTGCCAGCAGCTGGAGGGGTTTGAACACTGAAGCTTTCTTT
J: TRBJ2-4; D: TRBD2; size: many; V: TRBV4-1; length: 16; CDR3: CASSREGVGSQNIQYF; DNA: TGCGCCAGCAGCCGGGAGGGCGTAGGTAGCCAAAACATTCAGTACTTC
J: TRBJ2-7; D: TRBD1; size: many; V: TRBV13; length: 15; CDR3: CASSPDRGQFGEQYF; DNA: TGTGCCAGCAGTCCCGACAGGGGTCAATTTGGGGAGCAGTACTTC
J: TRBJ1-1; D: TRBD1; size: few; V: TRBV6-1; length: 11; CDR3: CAGDRGFGAFF; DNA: TGTGCCGGCGACAGGGGGTTCGGAGCTTTCTTT
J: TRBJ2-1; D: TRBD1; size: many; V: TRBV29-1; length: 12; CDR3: CSVERTGHEQFF; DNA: TGCAGCGTTGAGCGGACAGGGCATGAGCAGTTCTTC
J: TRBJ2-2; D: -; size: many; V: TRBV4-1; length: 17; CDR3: CASSQEETGITTGELFF; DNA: TGCGCCAGCAGCCAAGAGGAAACAGGGATAACGACCGGGGAGCTGTTTTTT
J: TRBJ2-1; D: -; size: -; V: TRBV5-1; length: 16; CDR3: CASSSFPGSSYNEQFF; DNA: TGCGCCAGCAGCTCCTTCCCGGGGAGCTCCTACAATGAGCAGTTCTTC
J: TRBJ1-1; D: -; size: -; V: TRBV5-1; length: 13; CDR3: CASSLARNTEAFF; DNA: TGCGCCAGCAGCTTGGCTAGAAACACTGAAGCTTTCTTT
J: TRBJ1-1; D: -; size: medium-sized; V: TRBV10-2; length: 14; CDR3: CASSESMGRTEAFF; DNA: TGCGCCAGCAGTGAGTCGATGGGAAGGACTGAAGCTTTCTTT
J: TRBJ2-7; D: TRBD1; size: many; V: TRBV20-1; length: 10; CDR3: CSLDRDEQYF; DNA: TGCAGTCTTGACAGGGACGAGCAGTACTTC
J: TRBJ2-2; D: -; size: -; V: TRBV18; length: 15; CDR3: CASSPREGNSGELFF; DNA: TGTGCCAGCTCACCACGGGAAGGGAATTCCGGGGAGCTGTTTTTT
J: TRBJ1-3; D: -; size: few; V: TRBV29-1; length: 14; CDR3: CSVDATGSGNTIYF; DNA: TGCAGCGTTGACGCGACAGGCTCTGGAAACACCATATATTTT
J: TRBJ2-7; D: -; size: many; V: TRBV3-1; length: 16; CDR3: CASSQEGQSGYHEQYF; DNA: TGTGCCAGCAGCCAAGAGGGGCAAAGCGGGTACCACGAGCAGTACTTC
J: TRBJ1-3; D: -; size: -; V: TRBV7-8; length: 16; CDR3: CASSFGQLSSGNTIYF; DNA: TGTGCCAGCAGCTTTGGACAGCTGAGCTCTGGAAACACCATATATTTT
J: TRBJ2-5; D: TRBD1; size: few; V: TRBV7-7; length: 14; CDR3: CASSPGGLSETQYF; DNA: TGTGCCAGCAGCCCAGGGGGATTAAGTGAGACCCAGTACTTC
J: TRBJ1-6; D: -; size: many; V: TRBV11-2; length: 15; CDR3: CASSLEGGAGSPLHF; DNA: TGTGCCAGCAGCTTAGAGGGGGGGGCAGGTTCACCCCTCCACTTT
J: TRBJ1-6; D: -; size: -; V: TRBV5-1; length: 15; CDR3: CASTLVGLGNSPLHF; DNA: TGCGCCAGCACCTTGGTGGGACTAGGGAATTCACCCCTCCACTTT
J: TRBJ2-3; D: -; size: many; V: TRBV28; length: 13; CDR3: CASSLRPPGTQYF; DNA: TGTGCCAGCAGCCTTCGCCCGCCAGGCACGCAGTATTTT